Shown below are 14 T cell receptor beta chains from a single sample sequenced in a study of control samples from healthy donors and cancer patients. The method was immunoSEQ multiplex PCR; TCRdb's version includes in-frame clones alone and lacks a portion of them. The sample lists about 180,000 clones, around 89% occurring once. Sequencing input: blood. All receptors derive from a woman between 45 and 65 years old in good health.

This sequence joins TRBV10-3 and TRBJ1-1; D gene uncertain. V lost 0 bases to trimming and J lost 12 bases, with 17 bases between them. The CDR3 consists of 14 residues. Germline CDR1 ENHRY, CDR2 SYGVKD. As DNA, the CDR3 is TGTGCCATCAGTGAGTCAGTTCAATCCCGGGAACCTTTCTTT. This gives the protein CAISESVQSREPFF.

The V and J genes are TRBV18 and TRBJ1-1; D remains unclear. This CDR3 has 11 amino acids. V shed 5 bases and J shed 11 bases, with 12 bases lying between them. Germline CDR1 KGHSH, CDR2 LQKENI. CDR3 coding DNA: TGTGCCAGCTCATCGGATACTGGGGCTTTCTTT. It specifies CASSSDTGAFF.

The rearrangement uses TRBV9 and TRBJ1-3; no definite D call. CDR1 is SGDLS and CDR2 is YYNGEE in the germline V gene. This CDR3 comprises 12 residues. Trimming pared 6 bases from V and 2 bases from J, leaving 6 bases between. DNA of the CDR3: TGTGCCAGCACTCAGCCTGGAAACACCATATATTTT. It encodes CASTQPGNTIYF.

Concerning this clone: This sample also contains other DNA sequences that code for the same CDR3. The chain has TRBV7-2 and TRBJ1-6; D remains unclear. The CDR3 is 12 amino acids. Germline CDR1 reads SGHTA; CDR2 reads FQGNSA. V was pared by 1 base and J by 7 bases, with 2 bases between. The CDR3, as DNA: TGTGCCAGCAGCTTAGGGAATTCACCCCTCCACTTT. It is translated as CASSLGNSPLHF.

The CDR3 here is CASSREGATNEKLFF. The CDR3 DNA reads as TGTGCCAGCAGCCGGGAAGGTGCAACTAATGAAAAACTGTTTTTT. The chain recombines TRBV4-2 with TRBJ1-4; D unresolved. The CDR3 consists of 15 residues. Germline CDR1 LGHNA, CDR2 YNFKEQ. The V and J ends lost 4 bases and 0 bases respectively, with 9 bases between them.

The chain has TRBV24-1 and TRBJ1-4; 8 bases fit TRBD1. This CDR3 is 15 amino acids long. Per germline, CDR1 KGHDR and CDR2 SFDVKD. The ends lost 4 bases at V and 5 bases at J; junction bases unmatched: 5. The CDR3 nucleotides are TGTGCCACCAGTGACACAGGGGGGCCAAATGAAAAACTGTTTTTT. Translated: CATSDTGGPNEKLFF.

Only a few counts were recorded for this clone. The chain carries TRBV5-1 and TRBJ2-5, with a possible D match to TRBD1 (5 bases). The CDR3 totals 11 residues. Per germline, CDR1 SGHRS and CDR2 YFSETQ. CDR3 sequence reads: CATASGETQYF. DNA for the CDR3: TGCGCAACGGCCTCAGGGGAGACCCAGTACTTC.

This rearrangement joins TRBV11-1 to TRBJ1-2, with a tentative D call TRBD1 (6 bases). The CDR3 runs 13 residues. Germline CDR1 SGHAT, CDR2 FQDESV (reference sequence). V dropped 4 bases and J dropped 5 bases, with 11 bases sitting between them. CDR3 sequence (DNA): TGTGCCAGCAGCTCGGACAGCGGGTATGGCTACACCTTC. It yields the protein CASSSDSGYGYTF. Drawing the rest from reference TRBV11-1 and TRBJ1-2, the complete variable domain is EAEVAQSPRYKITEKSQAVAFWCDPISGHATLYWYRQILGQGPELLVQFQDESVVDDSQLPKDRFSAERLKGVDSTLKIQPAELGDSAMYLCASSSDSGYGYTFGSGTRLTVV.

The J gene is TRBJ1-2, the V gene TRBV28; D is possibly TRBD1 (6 bases). The V gene's germline CDR1 is MDHEN and CDR2 SYDVKM. The V end lost 4 bases, the J end lost 7 bases, and 13 bases lay between the germline ends. The CDR3 is made up of 13 amino acids. Here the CDR3 reads CASSSTGGRGYTF. The CDR3 nucleotides are TGTGCCAGCAGTTCGACAGGCGGTCGTGGCTACACCTTC.

The CDR3 DNA is TGTGCCAGCAGTTACTCGGTTGCCCCGGGTGAAGCTTTCTTT. Residues: CASSYSVAPGEAFF. The chain uses TRBV6-6 and TRBJ1-1; no clear D gene. The CDR3 covers 14 residues. Germline V gene data show CDR1 as MNHNY and CDR2 as SVGAGI (reference sequence). Trimming took 0 bases from V and 7 from J, leaving 12 bases between them.

The chain has TRBV2 and TRBJ1-1; unclear D gene. This CDR3 has 13 residues. In germline, CDR1 is SNHLY, CDR2 FYNNEI. Trimming pared 10 bases from V and 1 base from J, leaving 13 bases between. CDR3 sequence (DNA): TGTGCCACCTCGATGGACTCGAACACTGAAGCTTTCTTT. It translates to CATSMDSNTEAFF. Full variable domain (remainder filled in from reference TRBV2 and TRBJ1-1): EPEVTQTPSHQVTQMGQEVILRCVPISNHLYFYWYRQILGQKVEFLVSFYNNEISEKSEIFDDQFSVERPDGSNFTLKIRSTKLEDSAMYFCATSMDSNTEAFFGQGTRLTVV.

J is TRBJ1-4 and V is TRBV15, with D possibly being TRBD1 (6 bases). The length of the CDR3 is 17 residues. The germline V gene has CDR1 LNHNV and CDR2 YYDKDF (reference sequence). The germline V and J ends were trimmed by 2 bases and 5 bases, with 18 bases remaining between them. The CDR3 DNA reads TGTGCCACCAGCAGAACAGGGATTTATAGGGGAAATGAAAAACTGTTTTTT. It yields the protein CATSRTGIYRGNEKLFF.

The chain recombines TRBV2 with TRBJ1-4; 7 bases map to TRBD1. V shed 9 bases, J shed 7 bases, and the junction held 8 bases outside the gene matches. There are 13 residues in the CDR3. Germline V gene lookup returns CDR1 SNHLY and CDR2 FYNNEI. Here the CDR3 DNA reads TGTGCCAGAGGGAGGGGGCTTGGTGAAAAACTGTTTTTT. Residues: CARGRGLGEKLFF.

This chain uses TRBV27 with TRBJ2-6; D is uncertain. Per the germline V gene, CDR1 is MNHEY and CDR2 is SMNVEV (reference sequence). V dropped 5 bases and J dropped 0 bases, with 5 bases sitting between them. There are 14 residues in the CDR3. CDR3 DNA: TGTGCCAGCAGTCAATTCTCTGGGGCCAACGTCCTGACTTTC. As protein: CASSQFSGANVLTF.